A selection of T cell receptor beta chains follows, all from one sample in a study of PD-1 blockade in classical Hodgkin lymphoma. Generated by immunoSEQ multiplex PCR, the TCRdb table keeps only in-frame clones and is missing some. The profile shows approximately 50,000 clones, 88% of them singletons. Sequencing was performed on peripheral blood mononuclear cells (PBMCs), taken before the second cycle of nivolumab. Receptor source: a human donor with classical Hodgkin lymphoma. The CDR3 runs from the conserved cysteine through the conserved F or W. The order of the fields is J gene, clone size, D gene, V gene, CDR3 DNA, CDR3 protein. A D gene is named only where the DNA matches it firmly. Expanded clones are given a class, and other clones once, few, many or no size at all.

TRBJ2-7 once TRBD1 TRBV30 TGTGCCGCCGACAGGGGGCGGTACGAGCAGTACTTC CAADRGRYEQYF
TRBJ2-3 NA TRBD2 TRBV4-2 TGTGCCAGCAGCCCACGCAGGACTAGCGGGGTCGTCGACACAGATACGCAGTATTTT CASSPRRTSGVVDTDTQYF
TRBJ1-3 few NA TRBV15 TGTGCCACCAGCAGAGAATGGGGGGCTGGAAACACCATATATTTT CATSREWGAGNTIYF
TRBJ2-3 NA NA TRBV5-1 TGCGCCAGCAGCTGGGGGCGGGGGTCCCTTAATGCAGATACGCAGTATTTT CASSWGRGSLNADTQYF
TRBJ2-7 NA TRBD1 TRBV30 TGTGCCTGGGAAGGTAGGACAGGGGGCTACGAGCAGTACTTC CAWEGRTGGYEQYF
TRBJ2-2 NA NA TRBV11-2 TGTGCCAGCAGCCCCACGCCCGTAGACACCGGGGAGCTGTTTTTT CASSPTPVDTGELFF
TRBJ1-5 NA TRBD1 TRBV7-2 TGTGCCAGCAGCTTAGGCGGGACAGTTAATCAGCCCCAGCATTTT CASSLGGTVNQPQHF
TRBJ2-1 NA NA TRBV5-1 TGCGCCAGCAGCAGGGGGGCCAACTCGAATGAGCAGTTCTTC CASSRGANSNEQFF
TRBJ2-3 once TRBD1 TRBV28 TGTGCCAGCAGTATGGGACAGGCTAGCACAGATACGCAGTATTTT CASSMGQASTDTQYF
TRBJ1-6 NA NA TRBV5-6 TGTGCCAGCAGCTTTAGGCGGACAGAAGATAATTCACCCCTCCACTTT CASSFRRTEDNSPLHF
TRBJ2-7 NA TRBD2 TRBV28 TGTGCCAGCAGAATAGCGGGGGGGGCGGAAGAGCAGTACTTC CASRIAGGAEEQYF
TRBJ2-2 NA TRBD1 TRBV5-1 TGCGCCAGCAGCTTTGGACAGGGTAACACCGGGGAGCTGTTTTTT CASSFGQGNTGELFF
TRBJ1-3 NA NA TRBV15 TGTGCCACCAGCAGAGATTTTCTCAGGACGGCTTCCTCTGGAAACACCATATATTTT CATSRDFLRTASSGNTIYF
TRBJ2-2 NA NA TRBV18 TGTGCCAGCTCACCCCACGGACTTGGGAACACCGGGGAGCTGTTTTTT CASSPHGLGNTGELFF
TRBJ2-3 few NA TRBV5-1 TGCGCCAGCGCTCCCGGCAATTCTCCTCTCGCTACGCAGTATTTT CASAPGNSPLATQYF
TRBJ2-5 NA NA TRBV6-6 TGTGCCAGCAGTCGTACGGGGGACCAAGAGACCCAGTACTTC CASSRTGDQETQYF
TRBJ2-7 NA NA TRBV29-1 TGCAGCGTGGGCACAGGCTACGAGCAGTACTTC CSVGTGYEQYF
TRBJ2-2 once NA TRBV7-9 TGTGCCAGCAGCTTCATAACCGGGGACACCGGGGAGCTGTTTTTT CASSFITGDTGELFF
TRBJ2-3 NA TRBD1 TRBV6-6 TGTGCCAGCAACCCCACAGGGGCTTCAGATACGCAGTATTTT CASNPTGASDTQYF
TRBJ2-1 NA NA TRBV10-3 TGTGCCATCAGCGGGACAATCAATGAGCAGTTCTTC CAISGTINEQFF
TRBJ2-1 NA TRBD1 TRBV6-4 TGTGCCAGCAGTGACTCTGGGACAGGGGAGACTGAGCAGTTCTTC CASSDSGTGETEQFF
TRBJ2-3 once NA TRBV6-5 TGTGCCAGCAGTTTTCTTGGGGGAGGCACAGATACGCAGTATTTT CASSFLGGGTDTQYF
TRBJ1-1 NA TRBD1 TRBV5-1 TGCGCCAGCAGCCCTCAGGTCCCGGGACAGGGGACTGAAGCTTTCTTT CASSPQVPGQGTEAFF
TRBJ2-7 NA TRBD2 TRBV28 TGTGCCAGCAGTTTCAGCGGGGGGGCATCCTACGAGCAGTACTTC CASSFSGGASYEQYF
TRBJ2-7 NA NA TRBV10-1 TGCGCCAGCAGTGAGGGAAACCTACGTGAGCAGTACTTC CASSEGNLREQYF
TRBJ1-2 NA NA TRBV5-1 TGCGCCAGCAGCCAGGCAGGGGACTATGGCTACACCTTC CASSQAGDYGYTF
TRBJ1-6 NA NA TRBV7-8 TGTGCCAGCAGCTTAGGGGGGTTTTCACCCCTCCACTTT CASSLGGFSPLHF
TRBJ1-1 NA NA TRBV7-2 TGTGCCAGCACCCGTTTCTGGGGTAATACTGAAGCTTTCTTT CASTRFWGNTEAFF
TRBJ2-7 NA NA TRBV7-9 TGTGCCAGCAGCCGCGACGGCTACGAGCAGTACTTC CASSRDGYEQYF
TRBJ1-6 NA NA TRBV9 TGTGCCAGCAGCCTCACACCCAACTATAATTCACCCCTCCACTTT CASSLTPNYNSPLHF
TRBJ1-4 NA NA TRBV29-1 TGCAGCGGGAGAGGCCAAAATGAAAAACTGTTTTTT CSGRGQNEKLFF
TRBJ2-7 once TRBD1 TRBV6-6 TGTGCCAGCAGTTACCCGACAGGGATCCTATACTACGAGCAGTACTTC CASSYPTGILYYEQYF
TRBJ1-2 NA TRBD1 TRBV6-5 TGTGCCAGCAGTTATGTACAGGGGGCCGGCTATGGCTACACCTTC CASSYVQGAGYGYTF
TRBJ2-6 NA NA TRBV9 TGTGCCAGCAGCGCCTCTGGGGCCAACGTCCTGACTTTC CASSASGANVLTF
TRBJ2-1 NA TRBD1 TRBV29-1 TGCAGCGCCCTGGGACAGGGGATCCACAATGAGCAGTTCTTC CSALGQGIHNEQFF
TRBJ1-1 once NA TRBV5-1 TGCGCCAGCAGCCCTTACAGCGTGAACACTGAAGCTTTCTTT CASSPYSVNTEAFF
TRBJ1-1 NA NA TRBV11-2 TGTGCCAGCAGCCCTAATGGGGCGCGTGGCACTGAAGCTTTCTTT CASSPNGARGTEAFF
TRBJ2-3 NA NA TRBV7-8 TGTGCCAGCAGCTTAGGGCTAGACACAGATACGCAGTATTTT CASSLGLDTDTQYF
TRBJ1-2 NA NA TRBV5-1 TGCGCCAGCACCCTGGGGGTAGGTGACTTTGGTGGCTACACCTTC CASTLGVGDFGGYTF
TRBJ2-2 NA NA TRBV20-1 TGCAGTGCTAGAGTAATCGGGGAGCTGTTTTTT CSARVIGELFF
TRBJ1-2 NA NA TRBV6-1 TGTGCCAGCAGCCCCGGGCCCCCCTATGGCTACACCTTC CASSPGPPYGYTF
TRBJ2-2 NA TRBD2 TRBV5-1 TGCGCCAGCAGCCCCCAGGGGACTAGCGGGGATCAGAGGGATTTT CASSPQGTSGDQRDF
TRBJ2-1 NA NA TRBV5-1 TGCGCCAGCAGCTTGGGACATCGATGGGGTGAGCAGTTCTTC CASSLGHRWGEQFF
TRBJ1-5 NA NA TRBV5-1 TGCGCCAGCAGCTTGGATGGGTACCAGCCCCAGCATTTT CASSLDGYQPQHF
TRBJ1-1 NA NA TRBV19 TGTGCCAGTAAGGAGGGGGGCCCGGACACTGAAGCTTTCTTT CASKEGGPDTEAFF
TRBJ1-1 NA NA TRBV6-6 TGTGCCAGCAGCCAGACGGGGGGCACTGAAGCTTTCTTT CASSQTGGTEAFF
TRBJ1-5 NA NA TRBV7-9 TGTGCCAGCAGCTTAGAAACTGGGGGGTTCAATCAGCCCCAGCATTTT CASSLETGGFNQPQHF
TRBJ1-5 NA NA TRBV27 TGTGCCAGCAGAACACCAAATCAGCCCCAGCATTTT CASRTPNQPQHF
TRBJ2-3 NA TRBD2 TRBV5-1 TGCGCCAGCAGCTTGGGCGGGGGTATCACAGATACGCAGTATTTT CASSLGGGITDTQYF
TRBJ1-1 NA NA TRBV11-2 TGTGCCAGCAGCTTAGATCGTGGGTCCGCGGTCACTGAAGCTTTCTTT CASSLDRGSAVTEAFF